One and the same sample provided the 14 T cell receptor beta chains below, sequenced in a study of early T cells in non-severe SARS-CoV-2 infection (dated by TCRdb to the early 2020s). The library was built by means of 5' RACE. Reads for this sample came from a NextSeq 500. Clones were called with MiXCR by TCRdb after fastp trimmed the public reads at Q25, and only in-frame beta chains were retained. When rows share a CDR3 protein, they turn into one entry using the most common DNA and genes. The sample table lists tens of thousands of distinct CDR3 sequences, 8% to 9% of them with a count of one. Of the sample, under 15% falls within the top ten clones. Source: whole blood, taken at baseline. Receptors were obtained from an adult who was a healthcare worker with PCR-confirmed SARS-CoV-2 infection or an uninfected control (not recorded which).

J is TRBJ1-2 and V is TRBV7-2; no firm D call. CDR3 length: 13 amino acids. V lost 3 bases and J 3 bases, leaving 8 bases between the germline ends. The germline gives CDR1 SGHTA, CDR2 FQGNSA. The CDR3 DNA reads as TGTGCCAGCAGCTTTGTCACGGACTATGGCTACACCTTC. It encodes CASSFVTDYGYTF. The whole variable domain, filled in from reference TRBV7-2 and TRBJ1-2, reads GAGVSQSPSNKVTEKGKDVELRCDPISGHTALYWYRQSLGQGLEFLIYFQGNSAPDKSGLPSDRFSAERTGGSVSTLTIQRTQQEDSAVYLCASSFVTDYGYTFGSGTRLTVV.

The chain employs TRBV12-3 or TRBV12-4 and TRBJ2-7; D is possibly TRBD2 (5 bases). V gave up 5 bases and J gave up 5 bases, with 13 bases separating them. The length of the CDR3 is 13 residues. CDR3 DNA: TGTGCCAGCAGTGGAGGTAGTGGCCACGAGCAGTACTTC. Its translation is CASSGGSGHEQYF.

The CDR3 reads CASSRGTSRTEAFF. In nucleotides, the CDR3 is TGTGCCAGCAGCCGGGGGACATCGAGGACTGAAGCTTTCTTT. The chain has TRBV9 and TRBJ1-1, with D possibly being TRBD1 (6 bases). The CDR3 loop spans 14 amino acids. The V end was cut by 4 bases, the J end by 5 bases, with 15 bases between. The germline V gene has CDR1 SGDLS and CDR2 YYNGEE.

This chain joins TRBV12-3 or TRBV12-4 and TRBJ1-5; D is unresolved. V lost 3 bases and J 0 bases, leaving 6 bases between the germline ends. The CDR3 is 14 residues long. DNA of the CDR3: TGTGCCAGCAGTTTGGGAAGTAGCAATCAGCCCCAGCATTTT. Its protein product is CASSLGSSNQPQHF.

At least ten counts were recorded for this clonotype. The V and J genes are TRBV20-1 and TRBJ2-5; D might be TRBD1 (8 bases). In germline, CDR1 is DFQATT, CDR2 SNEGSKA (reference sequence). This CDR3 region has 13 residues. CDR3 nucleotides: TGCAGGCTACAGGGGGGGGCAAGAGAGACCCAGTACTTC. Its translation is CRLQGGARETQYF.

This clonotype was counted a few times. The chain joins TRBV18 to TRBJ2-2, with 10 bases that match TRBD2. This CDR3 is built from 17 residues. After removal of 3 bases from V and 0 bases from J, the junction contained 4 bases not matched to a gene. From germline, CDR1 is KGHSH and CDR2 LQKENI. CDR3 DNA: TGTGCCAGCTCACCTCTTACTAGCGGGGCGAACACCGGGGAGCTGTTTTTT. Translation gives CASSPLTSGANTGELFF.

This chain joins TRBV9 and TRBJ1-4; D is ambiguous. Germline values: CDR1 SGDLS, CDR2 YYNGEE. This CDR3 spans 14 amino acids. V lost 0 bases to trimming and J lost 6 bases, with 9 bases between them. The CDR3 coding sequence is TGTGCCAGCAGCGTAGCTCTAACAGATGAAAAACTGTTTTTT. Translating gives CASSVALTDEKLFF.

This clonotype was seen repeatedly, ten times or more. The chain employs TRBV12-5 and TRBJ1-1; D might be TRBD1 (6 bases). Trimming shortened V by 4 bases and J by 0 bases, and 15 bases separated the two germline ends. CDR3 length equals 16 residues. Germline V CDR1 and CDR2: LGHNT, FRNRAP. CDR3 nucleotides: TGTGCTAGTGGTTCATACCGGGACACAGTGAACACTGAAGCTTTCTTT. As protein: CASGSYRDTVNTEAFF.

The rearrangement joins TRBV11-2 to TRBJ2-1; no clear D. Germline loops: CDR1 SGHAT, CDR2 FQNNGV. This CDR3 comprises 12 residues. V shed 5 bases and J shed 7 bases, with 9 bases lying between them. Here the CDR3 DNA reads TGTGCCAGCAGCGCAGGTGGGAATGAGCAGTTCTTC. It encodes CASSAGGNEQFF.

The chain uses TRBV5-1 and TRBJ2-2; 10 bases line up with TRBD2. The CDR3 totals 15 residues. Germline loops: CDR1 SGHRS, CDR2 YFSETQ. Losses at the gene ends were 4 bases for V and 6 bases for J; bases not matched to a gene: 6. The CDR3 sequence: CASSLAGALAGELFF. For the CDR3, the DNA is TGCGCCAGCAGCCTAGCGGGAGCTTTAGCCGGGGAGCTGTTTTTT.

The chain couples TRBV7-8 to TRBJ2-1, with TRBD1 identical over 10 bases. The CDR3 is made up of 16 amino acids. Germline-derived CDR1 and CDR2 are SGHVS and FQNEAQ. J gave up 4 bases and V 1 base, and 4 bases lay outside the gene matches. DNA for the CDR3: TGTGCCAGCAGCTTAGGTGGGACAGGGGTATACAATGAGCAGTTCTTC. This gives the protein CASSLGGTGVYNEQFF. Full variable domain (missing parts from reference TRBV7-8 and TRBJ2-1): GAGVSQSPRYKVAKRGQDVALRCDPISGHVSLFWYQQALGQGPEFLTYFQNEAQLDKSGLPSDRFFAERPEGSVSTLKIQRTQQEDSAVYLCASSLGGTGVYNEQFFGPGTRLTVL.

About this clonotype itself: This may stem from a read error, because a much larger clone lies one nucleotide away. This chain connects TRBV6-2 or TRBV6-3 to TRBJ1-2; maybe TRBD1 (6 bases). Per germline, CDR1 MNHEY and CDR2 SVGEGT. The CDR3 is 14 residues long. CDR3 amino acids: CASSFGTQGYGCTF. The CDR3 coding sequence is TGTGCCAGCAGTTTCGGGACACAGGGTTATGGCTGCACCTTC.

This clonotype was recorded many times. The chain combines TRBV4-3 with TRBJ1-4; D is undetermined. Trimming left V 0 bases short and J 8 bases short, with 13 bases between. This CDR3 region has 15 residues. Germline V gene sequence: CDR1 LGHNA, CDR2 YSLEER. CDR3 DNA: TGCGCCAGCAGCCAAGATCGGTCAGGTTCCGAAAAACTGTTTTTT. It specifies CASSQDRSGSEKLFF.

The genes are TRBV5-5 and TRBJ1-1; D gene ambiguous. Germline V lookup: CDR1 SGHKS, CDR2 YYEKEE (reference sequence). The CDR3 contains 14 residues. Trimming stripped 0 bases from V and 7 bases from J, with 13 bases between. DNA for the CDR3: TGTGCCAGCAGCTTGGTTCCTCTGGTGGATGAAGCTTTCTTT. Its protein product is CASSLVPLVDEAFF.